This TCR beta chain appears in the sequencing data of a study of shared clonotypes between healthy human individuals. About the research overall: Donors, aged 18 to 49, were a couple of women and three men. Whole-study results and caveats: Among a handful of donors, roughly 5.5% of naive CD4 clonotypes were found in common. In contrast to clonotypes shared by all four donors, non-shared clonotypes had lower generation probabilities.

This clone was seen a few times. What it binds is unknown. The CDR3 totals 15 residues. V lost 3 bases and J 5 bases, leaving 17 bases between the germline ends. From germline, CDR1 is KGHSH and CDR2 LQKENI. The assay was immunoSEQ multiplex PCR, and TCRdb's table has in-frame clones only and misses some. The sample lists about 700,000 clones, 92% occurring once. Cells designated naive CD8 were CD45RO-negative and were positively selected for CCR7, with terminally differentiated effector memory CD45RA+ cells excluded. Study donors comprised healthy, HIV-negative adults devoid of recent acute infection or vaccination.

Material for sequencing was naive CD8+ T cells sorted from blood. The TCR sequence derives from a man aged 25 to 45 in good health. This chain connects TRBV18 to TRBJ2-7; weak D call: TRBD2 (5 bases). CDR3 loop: CASSPRGPAADEQYF. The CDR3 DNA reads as TGTGCCAGCTCACCCCGGGGTCCAGCGGCGGACGAGCAGTACTTC.